The entry below gives a single T cell receptor beta chain sequence along with its context. The antigen is undetermined. The method was immunoSEQ multiplex PCR; TCRdb's version includes in-frame clones alone and lacks a portion of them. The sample carries around 270,000 clones, approximately 88% recorded once. This specimen comes from a study of Ad26.COV2.S vaccination and SARS-CoV-2 variants. In the study overall: The vaccine Ad26.COV2.S was put into the muscle once, or twice with 56 days between. General study results and limits: Recipients of vaccine and of placebo showed similar breadth of their non-spike TCR repertoires.

The treatment is: some 20 received Ad26.COV2.S at low or high dose, single or two shots; 5 received placebo; per-sample allocation not given. Each sample was drawn 63 days after the first injection (of vaccine or placebo). In the vaccine, an Ad26 vector expressed the SARS-CoV-2 spike of the Wuhan strain. This CDR3 contains 22 residues. Germline CDR1 and CDR2: LGHNT and FRNRAP. J lost 4 bases, V lost 1 base, and 25 bases had no gene match. The J gene is TRBJ2-5, the V gene TRBV12-5, with 9 bases lining up with TRBD2. The sample was peripheral blood, taken in a trial of Ad26.COV2.S vaccine versus placebo. This clonotype originated in a person between 18 and 60 years old who received the Ad26.COV2.S COVID-19 vaccine or a placebo. The CDR3 loop is CASGLAPGVSGGFRGRRETQYF. The CDR3 region has the DNA TGTGCTAGTGGTTTGGCCCCGGGGGTTAGCGGGGGTTTCCGGGGACGCAGAGAGACCCAGTACTTC.